The T cell receptor beta chain described here comes from a study of shared clonotypes between healthy human individuals. The overall study: Each donor's CD8 memory used one plate, CD8 naive two, each CD4 subset three. Study-level results: Sorted-subset samples were not fully sequenced, rarefaction indicated.

Each donor was a Caucasian adult residing in Nashville, Tennessee. Researchers divided each subset's genomic DNA evenly across several immunoSEQ plates. The method was immunoSEQ multiplex PCR; TCRdb's version includes in-frame clones alone and lacks a portion of them. The sample lists millions of clones; 80% to 95% were seen once. Of note for this clone: What it binds is unknown.

There are 18 residues in the CDR3. The germline gives CDR1 SGHDT, CDR2 YYEEEE. V was shortened by 4 bases and J by 1 base, with 18 bases between the two germline ends. This TCR derives from a man aged 18 to 30 in good health. Some clones in this sample may be carry-over from other donors' samples. The genes are TRBV5-6 and TRBJ2-6; no clear D. The source material was naive CD4+ T cells from PBMCs. Sample subset: CD45RA+ positively selected. The CDR3 bases are TGTGCCAGCAGCACACGGGCCCTAGTTTTGTCTGGGGCCAACGTCCTGACTTTC. Its translation: CASSTRALVLSGANVLTF.